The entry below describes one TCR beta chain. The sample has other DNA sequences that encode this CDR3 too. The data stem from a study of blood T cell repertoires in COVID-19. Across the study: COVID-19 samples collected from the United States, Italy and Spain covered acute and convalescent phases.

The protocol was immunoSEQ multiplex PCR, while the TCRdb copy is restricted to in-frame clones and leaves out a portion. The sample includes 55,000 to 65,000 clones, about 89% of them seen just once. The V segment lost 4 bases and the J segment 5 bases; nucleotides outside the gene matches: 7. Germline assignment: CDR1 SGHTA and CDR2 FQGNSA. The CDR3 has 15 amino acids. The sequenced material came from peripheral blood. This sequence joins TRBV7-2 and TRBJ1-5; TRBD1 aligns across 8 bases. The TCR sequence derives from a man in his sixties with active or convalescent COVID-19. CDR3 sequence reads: CASSSRTGRDQPQHF. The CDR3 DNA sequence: TGTGCCAGCAGCTCGAGGACAGGGCGCGATCAGCCCCAGCATTTT.